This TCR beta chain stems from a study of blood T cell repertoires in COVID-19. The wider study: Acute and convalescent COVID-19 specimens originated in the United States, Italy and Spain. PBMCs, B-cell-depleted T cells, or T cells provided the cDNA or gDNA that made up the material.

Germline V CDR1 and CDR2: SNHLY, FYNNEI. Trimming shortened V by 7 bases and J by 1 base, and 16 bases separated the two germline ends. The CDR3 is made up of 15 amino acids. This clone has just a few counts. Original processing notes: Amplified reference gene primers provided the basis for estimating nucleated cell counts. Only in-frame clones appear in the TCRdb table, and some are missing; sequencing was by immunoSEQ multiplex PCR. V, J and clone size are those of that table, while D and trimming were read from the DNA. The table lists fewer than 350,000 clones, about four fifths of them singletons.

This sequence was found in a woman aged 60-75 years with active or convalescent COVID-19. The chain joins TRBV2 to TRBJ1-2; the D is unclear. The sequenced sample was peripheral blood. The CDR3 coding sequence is TGTGCCAGCAACGGCGGGGTTTCATTTAACTATGGCTACACCTTC. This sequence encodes CASNGGVSFNYGYTF.